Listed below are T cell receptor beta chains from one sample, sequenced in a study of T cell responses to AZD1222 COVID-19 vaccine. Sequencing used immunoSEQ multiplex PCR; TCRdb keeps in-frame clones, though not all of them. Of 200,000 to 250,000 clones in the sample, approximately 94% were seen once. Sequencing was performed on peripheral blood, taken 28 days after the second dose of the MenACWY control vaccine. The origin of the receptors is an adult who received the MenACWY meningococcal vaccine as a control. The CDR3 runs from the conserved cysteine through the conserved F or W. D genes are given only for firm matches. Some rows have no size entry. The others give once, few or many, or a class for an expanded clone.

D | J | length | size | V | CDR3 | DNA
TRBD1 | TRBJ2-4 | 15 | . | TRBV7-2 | CASSLGQGASDIQYF | TGTGCCAGCAGTTTGGGACAGGGGGCTTCGGACATTCAGTACTTC
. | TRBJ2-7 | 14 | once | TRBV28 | CASSSNRELSEQYF | TGTGCCAGCAGCTCCAACAGGGAGCTTAGTGAGCAGTACTTC
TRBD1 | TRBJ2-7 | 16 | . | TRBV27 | CASSYTRQGADYEQYF | TGTGCCAGCAGTTATACACGACAGGGGGCGGACTACGAGCAGTACTTC
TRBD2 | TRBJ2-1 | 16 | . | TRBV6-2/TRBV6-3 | CASSLRLAGGYNEQFF | TGTGCCAGCAGTTTGCGACTAGCGGGGGGCTACAATGAGCAGTTCTTC
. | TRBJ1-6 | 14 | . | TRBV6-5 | CASSYGDPNSPLHF | TGTGCCAGCAGTTACGGGGATCCCAATTCACCCCTCCACTTT
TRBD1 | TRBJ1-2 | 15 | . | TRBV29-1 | CSVEAWDRTNYGYTF | TGCAGCGTTGAAGCTTGGGACAGAACTAACTATGGCTACACCTTC
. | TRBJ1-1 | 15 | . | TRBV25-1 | CASRSPGPERTEAFF | TGTGCCAGCAGATCTCCGGGACCCGAGAGGACTGAAGCTTTCTTT
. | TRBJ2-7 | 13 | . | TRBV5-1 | CASSLGPGDEQYF | TGCGCCAGCAGCTTGGGGCCGGGGGACGAGCAGTACTTC
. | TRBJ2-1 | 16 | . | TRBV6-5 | CASSYSRDWGIDEQFF | TGTGCCAGCAGTTACTCGCGGGACTGGGGTATCGATGAGCAGTTCTTC
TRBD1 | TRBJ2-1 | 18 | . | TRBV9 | CASSVEGPGTGTGGEQFF | TGTGCCAGCAGCGTCGAGGGGCCCGGGACAGGGACGGGGGGAGAGCAGTTCTTC
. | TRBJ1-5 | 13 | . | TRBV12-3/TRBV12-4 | CASSLGGHQPQHF | TGTGCCAGCAGTTTAGGGGGGCATCAGCCCCAGCATTTT
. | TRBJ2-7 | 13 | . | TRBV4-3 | CASSQTPGGEQYF | TGCGCCAGCAGCCAAACGCCAGGCGGCGAGCAGTACTTC
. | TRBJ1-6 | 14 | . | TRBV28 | CASSLIGDDSPLHF | TGTGCCAGCAGTTTAATAGGGGACGATTCACCCCTCCACTTT
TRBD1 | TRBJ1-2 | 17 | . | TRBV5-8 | CASSLGQGLQANYGYTF | TGTGCCAGCAGCTTAGGACAGGGGCTACAAGCTAACTATGGCTACACCTTC
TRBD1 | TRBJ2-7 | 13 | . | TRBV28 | CASRRDRAYEQYF | TGTGCCAGCCGTCGGGACAGGGCTTACGAGCAGTACTTC
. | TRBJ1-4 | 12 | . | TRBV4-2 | CASSQEGEKLFF | TGTGCCAGCAGCCAAGAAGGAGAAAAACTGTTTTTT
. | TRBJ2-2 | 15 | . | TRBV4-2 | CASSPKRLVSGELFF | TGTGCCAGCAGTCCGAAACGGCTAGTATCCGGGGAGCTGTTTTTT
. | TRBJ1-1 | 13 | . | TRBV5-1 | CASSLSYTAEAFF | TGCGCCAGCAGCTTGTCGTATACCGCTGAAGCTTTCTTT
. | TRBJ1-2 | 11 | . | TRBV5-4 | CASSVSGGYTF | TGTGCCAGCAGCGTATCGGGGGGCTACACCTTC
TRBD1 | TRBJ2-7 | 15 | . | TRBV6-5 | CASSYRGTGYSEQYF | TGTGCCAGCAGTTATAGGGGGACAGGGTACAGCGAGCAGTACTTC
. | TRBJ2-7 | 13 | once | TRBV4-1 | CASSEQDLSEQYF | TGCGCCAGCTCAGAGCAGGACCTATCCGAGCAGTACTTC
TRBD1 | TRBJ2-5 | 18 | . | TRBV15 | CATSRGYRTGGYQETQYF | TGTGCCACCAGCAGAGGGTATCGGACAGGGGGCTACCAAGAGACCCAGTACTTC
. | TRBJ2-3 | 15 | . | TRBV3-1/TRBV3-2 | CASSPHGSATDTQYF | TGTGCCAGCAGCCCCCACGGGAGCGCCACAGATACGCAGTATTTT
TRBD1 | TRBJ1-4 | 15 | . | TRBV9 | CASSPSGTGFEKLFF | TGTGCCAGCAGCCCCTCCGGGACAGGGTTCGAAAAACTGTTTTTT
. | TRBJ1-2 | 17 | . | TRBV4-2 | CASSQEAGDSPNYGYTF | TGTGCCAGCAGCCAAGAAGCGGGTGACAGCCCCAACTATGGCTACACCTTC
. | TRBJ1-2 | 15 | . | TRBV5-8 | CASSLANWTPAGYTF | TGTGCCAGCAGCTTGGCCAATTGGACGCCGGCTGGCTACACCTTC
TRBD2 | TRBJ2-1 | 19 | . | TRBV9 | CASSASGTSGSRSYNEQFF | TGTGCCAGCAGCGCCTCAGGGACTAGCGGGAGTCGGTCCTACAATGAGCAGTTCTTC
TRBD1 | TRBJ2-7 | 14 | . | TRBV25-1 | CASSEPGQGYEQYF | TGTGCCAGCAGTGAACCGGGACAGGGCTACGAGCAGTACTTC
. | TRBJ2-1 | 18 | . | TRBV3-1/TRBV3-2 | CASSGTTIRDPSYNEQFF | TGTGCCAGCAGCGGCACGACTATACGGGACCCCTCCTACAATGAGCAGTTCTTC
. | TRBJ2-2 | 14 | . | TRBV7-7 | CASSPRITGGELFF | TGTGCCAGCAGCCCCAGAATAACTGGGGGGGAGCTGTTTTTT
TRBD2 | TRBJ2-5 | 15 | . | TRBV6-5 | CASSSTSGRAETQYF | TGTGCCAGCAGTTCTACTAGCGGGAGGGCTGAGACCCAGTACTTC
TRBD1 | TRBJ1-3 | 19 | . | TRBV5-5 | CASSFNEGQAFLSGNTIYF | TGTGCCAGCAGCTTCAATGAGGGACAGGCGTTCCTATCTGGAAACACCATATATTTT
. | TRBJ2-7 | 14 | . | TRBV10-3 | CAISGTGSSYEQYF | TGTGCCATCAGTGGGACGGGCAGCTCCTACGAGCAGTACTTC
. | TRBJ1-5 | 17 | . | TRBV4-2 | CASSQEAWTEPNQPQHF | TGTGCCAGCAGCCAAGAGGCCTGGACAGAACCCAATCAGCCCCAGCATTTT
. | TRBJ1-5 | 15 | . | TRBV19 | CASSSGRDSNQPQHF | TGTGCCAGTAGTTCAGGAAGGGATAGCAATCAGCCCCAGCATTTT
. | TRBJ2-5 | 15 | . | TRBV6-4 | CASSDQGLNGETQYF | TGTGCCAGCAGTGACCAGGGACTGAACGGGGAGACCCAGTACTTC
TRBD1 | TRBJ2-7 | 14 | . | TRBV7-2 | CASSARQGYYEQYF | TGTGCCAGCAGCGCTAGACAGGGCTACTACGAGCAGTACTTC
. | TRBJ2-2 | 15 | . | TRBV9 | CASSVELSNTGELFF | TGTGCCAGCAGCGTTGAACTTTCGAACACCGGGGAGCTGTTTTTT